This paragraph covers one TCR beta chain sequence. This record belongs to a study of T cells in Graves' hyperthyroidism and ophthalmopathy. TCR beta CDR3 region amplification was performed from RNA transcripts. When the TCR CDR3 underwent first-round RT-PCR, the HTBI primer set was used. TCRdb ran MiXCR on the multiplex PCR reads and lists one entry per CDR3 protein. The sample contains roughly 740,000 distinct CDR3 sequences, around 17% of which appear only once. The CDR3 covers 11 residues. Germline V gene sequence: CDR1 DFQATT, CDR2 SNEGSKA (reference sequence). V lost 4 bases and J 12 bases, leaving 13 bases between the germline ends.

V gene TRBV20-1 combines with J gene TRBJ2-1, with D tentatively TRBD2 (5 bases). What was sequenced was blood. The source of this sequence is a man between 18 and 29 years old with Graves' hyperthyroidism. The CDR3 loop is CSAKVRSGQFF. The DNA of the CDR3 is TGCAGTGCTAAAGTAAGGAGCGGGCAGTTCTTC.